These T cell receptor beta chains were read from a single sample in a study of early T cells in non-severe SARS-CoV-2 infection. TCRdb independently ran MiXCR on the 5' RACE reads; one entry per CDR3 protein. The table shows roughly 45,000 distinct CDR3 sequences, with about 10% occurring only once. The sequenced sample consisted of whole blood. The receptor source for this set is an adult who was a healthcare worker with PCR-confirmed SARS-CoV-2 infection or an uninfected control (not recorded which). The CDR3 runs from the conserved cysteine through the conserved F or W. D genes are given only for firm matches. Part of the rows lack a size; the others show once, few, many or a class for expanded clones.

j_call,v_call,d_call,clone_size,cdr3_aa,cdr3_nt
TRBJ1-6,TRBV27,TRBD1,many,CASSFAAGTGGSPLHF,TGTGCCAGCAGTTTCGCAGCAGGGACAGGGGGATCACCCCTCCACTTT
TRBJ2-1,TRBV21-1,NA,many,CASGESGQGAHEQFF,TGTGCCAGCGGGGAGTCGGGACAGGGGGCCCATGAGCAGTTCTTC
TRBJ1-1,TRBV5-1,TRBD1,many,CASSPGTGEAFF,TGCGCCAGCTCTCCCGGGACAGGTGAAGCTTTCTTT
TRBJ1-3,TRBV18,NA,many,CASSSRQISSGNTIYF,TGTGCCAGCTCATCACGTCAGATCAGCTCTGGAAACACCATATATTTT
TRBJ1-1,TRBV12-3/TRBV12-4,NA,NA,CASSLGAVGAEAFF,TGTGCCAGCAGTTTAGGGGCCGTCGGGGCTGAAGCTTTCTTT
TRBJ1-1,TRBV5-1,NA,few,CASKRGTNTEAFF,TGCGCCAGCAAAAGGGGAACGAACACTGAAGCTTTCTTT
TRBJ1-4,TRBV7-9,TRBD1,many,CASSLTGGGEKLFF,TGTGCCAGCAGCTTGACAGGGGGAGGTGAAAAACTGTTTTTT
TRBJ1-6,TRBV10-3,NA,NA,CAISDRGKSSYNSPLHF,TGTGCCATCAGTGATCGTGGAAAGAGCTCCTATAATTCACCCCTCCACTTT
TRBJ2-1,TRBV2,NA,many,CASSEAWGLTQQFF,TGTGCCAGCAGTGAAGCCTGGGGGCTAACCCAGCAGTTCTTC
TRBJ2-5,TRBV27,NA,many,CASSLGMDPETQYF,TGTGCCAGCAGTTTAGGGATGGACCCAGAGACCCAGTACTTC
TRBJ1-5,TRBV20-1,TRBD1,many,CSAKIGRGLQPQHF,TGCAGTGCTAAAATTGGCAGGGGGCTTCAGCCCCAGCATTTT
TRBJ2-7,TRBV7-2,TRBD2,many,CASSPTSWSSYEQYF,TGTGCCAGCAGCCCGACTAGCTGGAGCTCCTACGAGCAGTACTTC
TRBJ2-7,TRBV27,TRBD1,NA,CASSFWTGYPYEQYF,TGTGCCAGCAGTTTCTGGACAGGGTATCCCTATGAGCAGTACTTC
TRBJ1-1,TRBV5-1,TRBD1,few,CASSPQPTGAVRTEAFF,TGCGCCAGCAGCCCTCAACCTACAGGGGCGGTCCGCACTGAAGCTTTCTTT
TRBJ2-7,TRBV28,NA,NA,CAVKPIDNPRYEQYF,TGTGCCGTCAAACCCATTGACAATCCTCGTTACGAGCAGTACTTC
TRBJ1-2,TRBV19,NA,NA,CASTAGGPYGYTF,TGTGCCAGTACCGCCGGGGGGCCCTATGGCTACACCTTC
TRBJ2-1,TRBV7-8,NA,NA,CASSTHVGEGAEQFF,TGTGCCAGCAGCACCCACGTCGGAGAAGGCGCTGAGCAGTTCTTC
TRBJ2-1,TRBV9,TRBD2,many,CASSVGLAGGSSYNEQFF,TGTGCCAGCAGCGTAGGACTAGCGGGGGGTAGCTCCTACAATGAGCAGTTCTTC
TRBJ1-2,TRBV6-2/TRBV6-3,TRBD1,many,CASTSTGAPANYGYTF,TGTGCCAGCACCTCGACAGGGGCCCCGGCTAACTATGGCTACACCTTC
TRBJ1-4,TRBV6-1,NA,many,CATRFATNEKLFF,TGTGCCACCCGGTTTGCAACTAATGAAAAACTGTTTTTT
TRBJ1-6,TRBV5-5,NA,NA,CASSLARQSDGSPLHF,TGTGCCAGCAGCTTGGCCCGGCAGAGTGATGGCTCACCCCTCCACTTT
TRBJ2-7,TRBV4-3,TRBD2,NA,CASSHPTRTSGPSSYEQYF,TGCGCCAGCAGCCATCCTACCCGGACTAGCGGGCCTAGCTCCTACGAGCAGTACTTC
TRBJ2-3,TRBV30,NA,few,CAWSVPGGSPDTQYF,TGTGCCTGGAGTGTACCCGGGGGCTCCCCAGATACGCAGTATTTT
TRBJ1-1,TRBV6-6,NA,many,CASSLTGNTEAFF,TGTGCCAGCAGCCTCACGGGAAACACTGAAGCTTTCTTT
TRBJ1-2,TRBV6-5,TRBD1,few,CASSYMAVQGAGGYTF,TGTGCCAGCAGTTACATGGCAGTACAGGGGGCTGGAGGCTACACCTTC
TRBJ2-4,TRBV6-5,NA,many,CASSYGSSSKNIQYF,TGTGCCAGCAGTTACGGCAGTTCTTCCAAAAACATTCAGTACTTC
TRBJ1-3,TRBV20-1,NA,many,CSALRVGGNTIYF,TGCAGTGCTCTCAGGGTCGGAGGAAACACCATATATTTT
TRBJ1-2,TRBV18,NA,many,CASSPEGGRAPGGYTF,TGTGCCAGCTCACCGGAAGGAGGGAGGGCACCAGGAGGCTACACCTTC
TRBJ1-2,TRBV3-1,NA,few,CASSQDGASYGYTF,TGTGCCAGCAGCCAAGACGGGGCCAGTTATGGCTACACCTTC
TRBJ2-1,TRBV4-3,NA,NA,CASSQEAGVSEQFF,TGCGCCAGCAGCCAAGAGGCTGGCGTTAGTGAGCAGTTCTTC
TRBJ2-2,TRBV12-3/TRBV12-4,TRBD1,many,CASTIRAGGTGELFF,TGTGCCAGCACCATACGGGCAGGGGGCACCGGGGAGCTGTTTTTT
TRBJ2-7,TRBV3-1,TRBD1,NA,CASSQAGTGDKQYF,TGTGCCAGCAGCCAAGCCGGGACAGGGGATAAACAGTACTTC
TRBJ2-5,TRBV9,NA,few,CASSVGERHQETQYF,TGTGCCAGCAGCGTAGGAGAGCGGCACCAAGAGACCCAGTACTTC
TRBJ1-5,TRBV7-2,NA,medium-sized,CASSLAHNQPQHF,TGTGCCAGCAGCTTAGCTCACAATCAGCCCCAGCATTTT
TRBJ2-1,TRBV7-8,NA,medium-sized,CASSATMREFF,TGTGCCAGCAGCGCAACTATGAGGGAGTTCTTC
TRBJ1-3,TRBV7-2,NA,few,CASSPPGRNTIYF,TGTGCCAGCAGCCCCCCTGGGAGAAACACCATATATTTT
TRBJ1-2,TRBV12-3/TRBV12-4,NA,many,CASSLLGSNGYTF,TGTGCCAGCAGTTTGTTGGGGAGTAACGGCTACACCTTC
TRBJ1-2,TRBV20-1,TRBD1,many,CSAPDRGGYGYTF,TGCAGTGCACCGGACAGGGGCGGCTATGGCTACACCTTC
TRBJ2-3,TRBV5-1,TRBD2,many,CASSLASGGASTDTQYF,TGCGCCAGCAGCTTGGCTAGCGGGGGGGCTAGCACAGATACGCAGTATTTT
TRBJ2-7,TRBV28,TRBD1,few,CASNLDRDRISYEQYF,TGTGCCAGCAACTTAGACCGGGACAGGATCTCCTACGAGCAGTACTTC
TRBJ2-2,TRBV7-8,NA,few,CASSLYSSGELFF,TGTGCCAGCAGCTTATACTCGAGTGGGGAGCTGTTTTTT
TRBJ1-5,TRBV20-1,NA,many,CSASIGGSSNQPQHF,TGCAGTGCTAGTATCGGTGGCAGCAGTAATCAGCCCCAGCATTTT
TRBJ2-3,TRBV7-6,TRBD1,few,CASSFLDRGATDTQYF,TGTGCCAGCAGCTTTCTCGACAGGGGGGCGACAGATACGCAGTATTTT
TRBJ1-5,TRBV25-1,NA,NA,CASRGDSYQPQHF,TGTGCCAGCAGGGGAGACAGTTATCAGCCCCAGCATTTT
TRBJ2-2,TRBV4-2,NA,NA,CASSQSEATGELFF,TGTGCCAGCAGCCAGAGTGAGGCCACCGGGGAGCTGTTTTTT
TRBJ2-7,TRBV7-2,TRBD2,NA,CASSLGASGRISYEQYF,TGTGCCAGCAGCTTAGGGGCTAGCGGGAGGATCTCCTACGAGCAGTACTTC
TRBJ1-1,TRBV5-5,TRBD1,few,CASRTTTGGSEAFF,TGTGCCAGCAGGACCACTACAGGGGGCTCTGAAGCTTTCTTT
TRBJ2-7,TRBV6-2/TRBV6-3,NA,many,CASTPPNQRVYEQYF,TGTGCCAGCACCCCACCGAATCAGCGGGTCTACGAGCAGTACTTC
TRBJ2-6,TRBV28,NA,NA,CASSLWRANSGANVLTF,TGTGCCAGCAGTTTATGGAGAGCAAATTCTGGGGCCAACGTCCTGACTTTC
TRBJ1-5,TRBV29-1,NA,NA,CSVEDSGGAQHF,TGCAGCGTTGAAGATAGCGGGGGGGCCCAGCATTTT
TRBJ2-7,TRBV7-2,NA,few,CASSLARANEQYF,TGTGCCAGCAGCTTAGCAAGGGCCAACGAGCAGTACTTC
TRBJ1-1,TRBV28,TRBD1,NA,CASSSPGTGGRSTEAFF,TGTGCCAGCAGTTCCCCCGGGACAGGGGGAAGGAGCACTGAAGCTTTCTTT
TRBJ2-5,TRBV9,NA,NA,CASSVLDLQETQYF,TGTGCCAGCAGCGTACTAGACCTTCAAGAGACCCAGTACTTC
TRBJ2-2,TRBV24-1,NA,few,CATGETGELFF,TGTGCCACGGGGGAAACCGGGGAGCTGTTTTTT
TRBJ1-5,TRBV12-3/TRBV12-4,NA,few,CASSFRSGQPQHF,TGTGCCAGCAGTTTCCGTTCAGGTCAGCCCCAGCATTTT
TRBJ1-1,TRBV28,NA,NA,CASSLASGEAFF,TGTGCCAGCAGTTTAGCTTCGGGTGAAGCTTTCTTT
TRBJ1-4,TRBV20-1,NA,few,CSARDGGRGEKLFF,TGCAGTGCTAGAGACGGGGGGCGAGGTGAAAAACTGTTTTTT
TRBJ1-1,TRBV5-1,NA,many,CASSLGPGDTEAFF,TGCGCCAGCAGCTTGGGGCCAGGCGACACTGAAGCTTTCTTT
TRBJ2-3,TRBV7-9,NA,many,CASGAHGGREVEGTQYF,TGTGCCAGCGGCGCCCACGGAGGCAGGGAGGTTGAGGGTACGCAGTATTTT
TRBJ2-7,TRBV7-9,TRBD2,few,CASSLDPAGGPHEQYF,TGTGCCAGCAGCTTAGACCCAGCGGGAGGGCCCCACGAGCAGTACTTC